This passage covers 2 T cell receptor beta chains from one sample sequenced in a study of cytotoxic CD8 clonotypes in ibrutinib-treated CLL. Produced via immunoSEQ multiplex PCR; TCRdb's table is partial and in-frame only. This sample has roughly 250,000 clones, with roughly 74% found just once. Sequenced material: PBMCs, taken after 24 months of ibrutinib treatment. The receptors were gathered from a human donor with chronic lymphocytic leukemia.

The CDR3 DNA follows: TGCAGCGTTGAGACCGGGGAGCTGTTTTTT. Protein product: CSVETGELFF. The chain combines TRBV29-1 with TRBJ2-2; D is uncertain. The V gene's germline CDR1 is SQVTM and CDR2 ANQGSEA. The CDR3 covers 10 residues. The ends were cut back, 3 bases at V and 5 bases at J, with 1 base in the middle.

The chain links TRBV7-9 to TRBJ1-2; D gene uncertain. There are 11 residues in the CDR3. Germline CDR1 SEHNR, CDR2 FQNEAQ (reference sequence). The V end was cut by 5 bases, the J end by 6 bases, with 7 bases between. This CDR3 reads CASSGRDGYTF. As DNA, the CDR3 is TGTGCCAGCAGCGGGAGGGATGGCTACACCTTC.